Listed below are T cell receptor beta chains from one sample, sequenced in a study of T cell responses to AZD1222 COVID-19 vaccine. Libraries were prepared by immunoSEQ multiplex PCR; TCRdb keeps only in-frame clonotypes and omits some of them. The profile covers 120,000 to 150,000 clones, with around 90% appearing a single time and 2.5% to 3% taken by the ten largest. Sequencing was performed on peripheral blood, taken on day 0 of MenACWY control vaccination. These receptors were obtained from an adult in good health. Each CDR3 is given with its conserved first and last residue. The D gene is left open where the match is weak. Clone size is shown for a subset of rows, as once, few, many or a class of expanded clone.

-,TRBV6-5,-,TRBJ1-5,CASSPSGGGDQPQHF,TGTGCCAGCAGTCCCTCTGGGGGGGGCGATCAGCCCCAGCATTTT
TRBD1,TRBV5-1,-,TRBJ1-1,CASSLQGMNTEAFF,TGCGCCAGCAGCCTACAGGGGATGAACACTGAAGCTTTCTTT
-,TRBV3-1/TRBV3-2,-,TRBJ1-1,CASSHLDSEAFF,TGTGCCAGCAGCCATCTCGACAGTGAAGCTTTCTTT
-,TRBV19,-,TRBJ1-6,CASSHRDRFYSPLHF,TGTGCCAGTAGTCACAGGGATCGTTTTTATTCACCCCTCCACTTT
-,TRBV19,-,TRBJ1-2,CASKDTGRDGYTF,TGTGCCAGTAAAGATACAGGGCGTGATGGCTACACCTTC
TRBD1,TRBV6-1,-,TRBJ1-2,CASSEAWTGHGYTF,TGTGCCAGCAGTGAAGCGTGGACAGGCCATGGCTACACCTTC
TRBD2,TRBV27,-,TRBJ2-7,CASSLSPTSGSYEQYF,TGTGCCAGCAGCTTATCCCCTACTAGCGGCTCTTACGAGCAGTACTTC
-,TRBV3-1/TRBV3-2,-,TRBJ2-7,CASSLKNYEQYF,TGTGCCAGCAGCCTGAAGAATTACGAGCAGTACTTC
TRBD2,TRBV28,-,TRBJ2-1,CASSFGLADYNEQFF,TGTGCCAGCAGTTTCGGTCTAGCGGACTACAATGAGCAGTTCTTC
-,TRBV11-3,-,TRBJ2-2,CASSLGARGELFF,TGTGCCAGCAGCTTAGGTGCACGCGGGGAGCTGTTTTTT
-,TRBV29-1,-,TRBJ2-7,CSVVSPSYPYEQYF,TGCAGCGTTGTTTCCCCGAGCTACCCCTACGAGCAGTACTTC
TRBD2,TRBV3-1/TRBV3-2,-,TRBJ2-7,CASSQTLAGAYEQYF,TGTGCCAGCAGCCAAACCCTAGCGGGAGCTTACGAGCAGTACTTC
-,TRBV28,-,TRBJ1-4,CASSPWTVRANEKLFF,TGTGCCAGCAGCCCGTGGACAGTCCGCGCCAATGAAAAACTGTTTTTT
TRBD1,TRBV7-8,-,TRBJ1-6,CASSMSGTGYSPLHF,TGTGCCAGCAGCATGTCCGGGACAGGCTATTCACCCCTCCACTTT
-,TRBV5-1,-,TRBJ1-2,CASSLQFTNYGYTF,TGCGCCAGCAGCTTGCAGTTTACTAACTATGGCTACACCTTC
-,TRBV7-6,few,TRBJ2-1,CASSLALDFYNEQFF,TGTGCCAGCAGCTTAGCGCTCGACTTCTACAATGAGCAGTTCTTC
TRBD2,TRBV6-4,few,TRBJ2-3,CASSVSSGTWDTQYF,TGTGCCAGCAGTGTCTCTAGCGGCACCTGGGATACGCAGTATTTT
-,TRBV10-2,-,TRBJ2-1,CASSEYNGGYNEQFF,TGCGCCAGCAGTGAGTATAACGGGGGATACAATGAGCAGTTCTTC
TRBD1,TRBV10-3,-,TRBJ2-1,CATGGQATYNEQFF,TGTGCCACCGGGGGACAGGCTACCTACAATGAGCAGTTCTTC
-,TRBV6-1,-,TRBJ1-2,CASSEMITDNYGYTF,TGTGCCAGCAGTGAAATGATTACAGATAACTATGGCTACACCTTC
-,TRBV19,-,TRBJ1-4,CASSRPSVPANEKLFF,TGTGCCAGTAGTAGACCCAGCGTTCCGGCTAATGAAAAACTGTTTTTT
-,TRBV7-3,-,TRBJ1-2,CASSPDGGREIGYTF,TGTGCCAGCAGCCCGGATGGGGGGCGCGAGATAGGCTACACCTTC
-,TRBV7-9,-,TRBJ1-2,CASSPIRQANYGYTF,TGTGCCAGCAGCCCTATTCGGCAGGCAAACTATGGCTACACCTTC
TRBD2,TRBV6-5,-,TRBJ2-3,CASSYSGGITDTQYF,TGTGCCAGCAGTTACTCGGGGGGGATCACAGATACGCAGTATTTT
TRBD2,TRBV11-1,-,TRBJ2-5,CASSSSSGNQETQYF,TGTGCCAGCAGCTCCTCTAGCGGGAACCAAGAGACCCAGTACTTC
-,TRBV15,-,TRBJ2-5,CATSSARGPYQETQYF,TGTGCCACCAGCAGTGCGCGGGGACCGTACCAAGAGACCCAGTACTTC
-,TRBV5-4,-,TRBJ1-4,CASSLIRGGRTTNEELFF,TGTGCCAGCAGCCTCATAAGGGGTGGGAGGACAACTAATGAAGAACTGTTTTTT
-,TRBV27,few,TRBJ1-5,CASSLGGGSTNQPQHF,TGTGCCAGCAGTCTTGGGGGGGGGTCTACCAATCAGCCCCAGCATTTT
TRBD1,TRBV7-2,-,TRBJ1-2,CASSSGQGVWHGYTF,TGTGCCAGCAGCTCGGGACAGGGGGTCTGGCATGGCTACACCTTC
-,TRBV28,once,TRBJ1-5,CASSLRVSNQPQHF,TGTGCCAGCAGTTTAAGGGTTAGCAATCAGCCCCAGCATTTT
-,TRBV5-8,-,TRBJ1-1,CASSRRGRNTEAFF,TGTGCCAGCAGCCGCCGGGGCCGAAACACTGAAGCTTTCTTT
-,TRBV7-9,-,TRBJ1-5,CASSLGTVDQPQHF,TGTGCCAGCAGCTTGGGTACCGTCGATCAGCCCCAGCATTTT
TRBD2,TRBV11-3,-,TRBJ2-5,CASSRSGGLETQYF,TGTGCCAGCAGCCGTAGCGGGGGGTTGGAGACCCAGTACTTC
-,TRBV19,-,TRBJ1-2,CASSIGPADTYGYTF,TGTGCCAGTAGTATAGGCCCGGCAGATACCTATGGCTACACCTTC
-,TRBV6-1,-,TRBJ2-2,CASSDWGTGELFF,TGTGCCAGCAGTGATTGGGGCACCGGGGAGCTGTTTTTT
TRBD1,TRBV30,-,TRBJ2-7,CAWTRSPGTGEYEQYF,TGTGCCTGGACAAGATCACCCGGGACAGGGGAGTACGAGCAGTACTTC
-,TRBV10-1,-,TRBJ2-5,CASSEQAGETQYF,TGCGCCAGCAGTGAGCAGGCGGGGGAGACCCAGTACTTC
-,TRBV6-5,-,TRBJ2-7,CASRLGLGAPYEQYF,TGTGCCAGCAGGTTGGGTCTAGGGGCTCCCTACGAGCAGTACTTC
TRBD2,TRBV24-1,-,TRBJ2-3,CATSDPTSGSADTQYF,TGTGCCACCAGTGATCCAACTAGCGGGAGTGCAGATACGCAGTATTTT
-,TRBV6-2/TRBV6-3,-,TRBJ2-7,CASSSRITWMPKNYEQYF,TGTGCCAGCAGTTCCCGGATTACATGGATGCCTAAAAACTACGAGCAGTACTTC
TRBD1,TRBV2,-,TRBJ2-1,CASRGQGASNEQFF,TGTGCCAGCAGGGGACAGGGGGCCTCCAATGAGCAGTTCTTC
TRBD1,TRBV11-3,-,TRBJ1-1,CASSLGLTGRAFF,TGTGCCAGCAGCTTGGGCCTGACAGGGCGTGCTTTCTTT
-,TRBV7-9,-,TRBJ2-3,CASSRVRVSTDTQYF,TGTGCCAGCAGCCGGGTTCGAGTGAGCACAGATACGCAGTATTTT
TRBD1,TRBV6-5,-,TRBJ2-1,CASSYLQGAEQFF,TGTGCCAGCAGTTACCTCCAGGGGGCTGAGCAGTTCTTC
-,TRBV19,once,TRBJ1-3,CASRQDFSGNTIYF,TGTGCCAGTAGACAAGACTTCTCTGGAAACACCATATATTTT
-,TRBV13,-,TRBJ2-1,CASSLGLYRTGDDYNEQFF,TGTGCCAGCAGCTTAGGCCTATATCGGACTGGGGACGACTACAATGAGCAGTTCTTC